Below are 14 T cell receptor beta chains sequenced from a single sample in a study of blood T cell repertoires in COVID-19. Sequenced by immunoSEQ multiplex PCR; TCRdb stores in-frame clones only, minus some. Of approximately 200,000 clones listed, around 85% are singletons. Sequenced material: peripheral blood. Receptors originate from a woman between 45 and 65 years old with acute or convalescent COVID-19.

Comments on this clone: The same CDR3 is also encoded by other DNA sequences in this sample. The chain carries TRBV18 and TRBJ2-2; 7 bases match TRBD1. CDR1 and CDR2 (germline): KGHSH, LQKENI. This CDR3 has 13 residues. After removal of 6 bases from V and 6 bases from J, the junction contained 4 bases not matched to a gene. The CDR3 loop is CASSWTGPGELFF. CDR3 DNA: TGTGCCAGCTCGTGGACAGGCCCCGGGGAGCTGTTTTTT.

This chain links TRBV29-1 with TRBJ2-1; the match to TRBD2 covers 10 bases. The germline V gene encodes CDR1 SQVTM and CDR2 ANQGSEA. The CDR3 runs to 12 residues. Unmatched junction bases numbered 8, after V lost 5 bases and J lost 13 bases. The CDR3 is CSVSTSSGRQFF. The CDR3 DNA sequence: TGCAGCGTTTCGACCTCTAGCGGGAGACAGTTCTTC.

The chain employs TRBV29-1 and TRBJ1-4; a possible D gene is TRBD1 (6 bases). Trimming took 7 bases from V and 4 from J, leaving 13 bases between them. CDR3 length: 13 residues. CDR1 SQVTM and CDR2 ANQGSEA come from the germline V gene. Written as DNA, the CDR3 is TGCAGCGCGATCAGGGGTTTTAATGAAAAACTGTTTTTT. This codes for CSAIRGFNEKLFF.

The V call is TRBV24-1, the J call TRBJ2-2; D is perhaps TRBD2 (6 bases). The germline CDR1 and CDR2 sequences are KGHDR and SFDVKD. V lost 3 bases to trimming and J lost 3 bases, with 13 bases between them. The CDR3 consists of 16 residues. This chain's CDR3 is CATSDPTAGYTGELFF. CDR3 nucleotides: TGTGCCACCAGTGATCCCACTGCGGGGTACACCGGGGAGCTGTTTTTT.

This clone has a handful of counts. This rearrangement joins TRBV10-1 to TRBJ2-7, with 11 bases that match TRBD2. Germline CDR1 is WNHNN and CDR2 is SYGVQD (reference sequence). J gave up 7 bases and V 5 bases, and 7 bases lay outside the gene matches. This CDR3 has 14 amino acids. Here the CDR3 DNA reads TGCGCCAGCAGTAATTACCCTAGCGGGGGGGAGCAGTACTTC. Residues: CASSNYPSGGEQYF.

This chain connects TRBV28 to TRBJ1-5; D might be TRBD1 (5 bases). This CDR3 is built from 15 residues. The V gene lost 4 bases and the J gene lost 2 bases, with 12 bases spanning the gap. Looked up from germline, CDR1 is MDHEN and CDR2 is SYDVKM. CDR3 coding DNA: TGTGCCAGCAGTTCGGGGGACTCCCGCAATCAGCCCCAGCATTTT. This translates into CASSSGDSRNQPQHF.

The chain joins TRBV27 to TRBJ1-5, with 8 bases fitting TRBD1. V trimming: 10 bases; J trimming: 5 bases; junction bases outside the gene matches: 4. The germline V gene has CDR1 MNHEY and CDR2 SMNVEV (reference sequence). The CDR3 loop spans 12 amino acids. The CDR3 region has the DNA TGTGCCACCGGGACAGGCGATCAGCCCCAGCATTTT. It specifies CATGTGDQPQHF.

CDR3 loop: CASSEAGTRGTQYF. The CDR3 DNA reads as TGTGCCAGCAGTGAGGCCGGGACCAGGGGGACCCAGTACTTC. This chain joins TRBV6-2 or TRBV6-3 and TRBJ2-5; TRBD1 is a possible D gene (6 bases). The CDR3 is made up of 14 amino acids. V gave up 5 bases and J gave up 7 bases, with 17 bases separating them. Germline V gives CDR1 MNHEY, CDR2 SVGEGT.

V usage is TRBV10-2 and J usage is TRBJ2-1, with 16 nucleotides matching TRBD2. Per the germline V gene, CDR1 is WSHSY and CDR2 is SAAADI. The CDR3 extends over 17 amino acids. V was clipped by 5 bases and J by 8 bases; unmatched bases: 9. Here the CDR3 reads CASSLLSGTSGRDEQFF. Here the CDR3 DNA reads TGCGCCAGCAGTCTACTGTCCGGGACTAGCGGGAGGGATGAGCAGTTCTTC.

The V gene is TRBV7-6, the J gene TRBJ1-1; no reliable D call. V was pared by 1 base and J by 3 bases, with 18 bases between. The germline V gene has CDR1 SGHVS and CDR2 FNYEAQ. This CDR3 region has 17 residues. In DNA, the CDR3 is TGTGCCAGCAGCTTAGATGGAGGGAGCTTTCCTTACACTGAAGCTTTCTTT. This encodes CASSLDGGSFPYTEAFF.

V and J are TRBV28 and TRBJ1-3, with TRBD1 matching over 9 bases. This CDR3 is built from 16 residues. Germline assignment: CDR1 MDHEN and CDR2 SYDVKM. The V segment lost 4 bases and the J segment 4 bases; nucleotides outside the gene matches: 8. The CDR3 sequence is CASSSSGTGKGNTIYF. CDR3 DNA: TGTGCCAGCAGTTCCTCCGGGACAGGGAAAGGAAACACCATATATTTT.

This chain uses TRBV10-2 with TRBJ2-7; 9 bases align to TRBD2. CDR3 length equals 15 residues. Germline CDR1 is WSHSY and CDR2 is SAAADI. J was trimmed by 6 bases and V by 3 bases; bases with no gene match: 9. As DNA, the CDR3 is TGCGCCAGCAGTGATTTAGCGGGGGAAATCATCGAGCAGTACTTC. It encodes CASSDLAGEIIEQYF.

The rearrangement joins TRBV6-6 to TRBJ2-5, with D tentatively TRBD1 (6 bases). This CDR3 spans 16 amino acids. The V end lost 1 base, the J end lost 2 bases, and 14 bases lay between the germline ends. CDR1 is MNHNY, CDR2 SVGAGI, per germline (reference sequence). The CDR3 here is CASSYYPPGTQETQYF. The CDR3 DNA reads TGTGCCAGCAGTTACTACCCTCCCGGGACACAAGAGACCCAGTACTTC.

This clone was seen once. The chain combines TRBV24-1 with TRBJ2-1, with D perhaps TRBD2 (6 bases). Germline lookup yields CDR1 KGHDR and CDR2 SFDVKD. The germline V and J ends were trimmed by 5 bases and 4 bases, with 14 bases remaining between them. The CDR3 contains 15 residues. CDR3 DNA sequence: TGTGCCACCAGTGTTCGGGGGATGAGATACAATGAGCAGTTCTTC. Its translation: CATSVRGMRYNEQFF.